This TCR beta chain was profiled in a study of PD-L1 blockade in urothelial cancer. The overall study: Dosed intravenously at 1,200 mg every 3 weeks, atezolizumab was initiated by patients at some point between 2014 and 2016. The number of prior chemotherapy regimens per patient was 0 to 3. Blood analysis was done at 3 weeks (second dose) and 6 weeks after treatment began. Study results and caveats: Better survival was predicted by below-median pretreatment blood TCR clonality.

Notes on this clone: Its specificity is unknown.

Time point indicated: pretreatment peripheral blood. Repertoires were generated with immunoSEQ multiplex PCR, while TCRdb's copy carries only in-frame clones and drops some. The sample has tens of thousands of clones, around 84% seen once. This CDR3 has 13 amino acids. Germline values: CDR1 GTSNPN, CDR2 SVGIG (reference sequence). Unmatched junction bases numbered 6, after V lost 3 bases and J lost 6 bases. This chain joins TRBV30 and TRBJ2-7; 9 bases match TRBD1. This clonotype was sampled from a man aged 50-60 years with urothelial cancer. Sample: PBMCs, taken around atezolizumab (anti-PD-L1) treatment. The CDR3 region has the DNA TGTGCCTGGAGGGACAGGGGAGCGTTCGAGCAGTACTTC. Encoded protein: CAWRDRGAFEQYF. Based on the CDR3 plus reference TRBV30 and TRBJ2-7, the full variable domain is SQTIHQWPATLVQPVGSPLSLECTVEGTSNPNLYWYRQAAGRGLQLLFYSVGIGQISSEVPQNLSASRPQDRQFILSSKKLLLSDSGFYLCAWRDRGAFEQYFGPGTRLTVT.